This paragraph reports one TCR beta chain. Its specificity is not known. This sample was included in a study of T cells after yellow fever vaccination. This CDR3 is 15 amino acids long. Trimming took 5 bases from V and 2 from J, leaving 13 bases between them. Germline V gives CDR1 SGHTA, CDR2 FQGTGA. Study-level findings and limits: Within FACS-sorted repertoires, abundant clonotypes contaminating from the bulk population could be present. Subsequent booster samples again held most clones from primary vaccination (96% CD4, over 80% CD8).

By 5'RACE template switching, TCR cDNA was produced, with a universal primer site and UMIs added in the process. TCRdb analysed the 5' RACE reads with MiXCR anew, one entry per CDR3 protein. In the table there are 550,000 or so distinct CDR3 sequences, 15% to 20% of which are singletons. Sequenced material: PBMCs, taken 15 days after the yellow fever booster vaccination. The clonotype originates from a man aged 25 to 40 who received the YFV17D yellow fever vaccine. The chain couples TRBV7-3 to TRBJ2-1, with TRBD2 as a possible D gene (5 bases). This CDR3 is CASSPGRETYNEQFF. CDR3 nucleotide sequence: TGTGCCAGCAGCCCCGGAAGGGAGACCTACAATGAGCAGTTCTTC.